This T cell receptor beta chain was sequenced for a study of blood T cells in healthy people across ages. Study results and limitations: The donors' CMV status was not determined, possibly confounding changes in expanded clonotypes.

Primers used in a second PCR of roughly 7 to 12 cycles were a sample-barcoded 5' primer and a J-beta primer mix. TCRdb re-called the 5' RACE reads through MiXCR, storing one row per CDR3 protein. This sample yields approximately 810,000 distinct CDR3 sequences, of which less than 35% are seen a single time; 17% belongs to the top ten. To note about this clonotype: Its specificity is unknown.

This CDR3 spans 16 amino acids. CDR1 is SGHDT, CDR2 YYEEEE, per germline. At least 7 million PBMCs were isolated per sample. The rearrangement links TRBV5-6 to TRBJ2-7; 7 nucleotides align to TRBD1. The DNA matches TRBJ2-5 better at its end, which makes the J call doubtful. The specimen was blood. This TCR was sampled from a woman older than 75 in good health. The CDR3 is CASSPNEGAMIETQYF. The DNA for the CDR3 is TGTGCCAGCAGCCCTAATGAGGGGGCTATGATTGAGACCCAGTACTTC.